A single T cell receptor beta chain is shown here with its context. CDR1 SGHVS and CDR2 FNYEAQ come from the germline V gene. Trimming took 5 bases from V and 0 from J, leaving 16 bases between them. The CDR3 extends over 16 amino acids. TCRdb itself ran the RT-PCR reads through MiXCR, one entry per CDR3 protein. The data show under 200,000 distinct CDR3 sequences, with 25% to 35% seen just once and 3.2% held by the top ten. This sample is part of a study of patients and donors after allogeneic stem cell transplantation. Sequencing input: blood, either unsorted or a sorted T cell fraction (not recorded which). The TCR was taken from a human donor who was either an allogeneic HSCT recipient or a stem cell or donor lymphocyte infusion donor (not recorded which). It is not recorded whose cells these are; they may come from a transplant donor. The rearrangement joins TRBV7-6 to TRBJ2-5; possible D gene TRBD2, 5 bases. CDR3 nucleotides: TGTGCCAGCAGCCCCGGTGGGAGCTCCTACCAAGAGACCCAGTACTTC. Protein product: CASSPGGSSYQETQYF.